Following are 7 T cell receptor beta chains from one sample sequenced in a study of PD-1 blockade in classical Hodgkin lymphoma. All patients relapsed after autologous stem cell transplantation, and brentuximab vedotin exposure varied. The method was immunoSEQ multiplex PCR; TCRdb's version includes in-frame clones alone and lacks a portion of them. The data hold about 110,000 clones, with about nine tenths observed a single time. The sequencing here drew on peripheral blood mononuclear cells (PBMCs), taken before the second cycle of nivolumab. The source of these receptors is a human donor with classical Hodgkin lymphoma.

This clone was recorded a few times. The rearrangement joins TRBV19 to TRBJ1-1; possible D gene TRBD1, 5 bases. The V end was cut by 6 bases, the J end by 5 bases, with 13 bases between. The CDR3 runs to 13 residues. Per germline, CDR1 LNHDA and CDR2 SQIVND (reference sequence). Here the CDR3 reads CASSLGRDTEAFF. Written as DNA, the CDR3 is TGTGCCAGTAGCTTGGGCAGGGATACTGAAGCTTTCTTT. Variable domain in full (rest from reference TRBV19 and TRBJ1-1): DGGITQSPKYLFRKEGQNVTLSCEQNLNHDAMYWYRQDPGQGLRLIYYSQIVNDFQKGDIAEGYSVSREKKESFPLTVTSAQKNPTAFYLCASSLGRDTEAFFGQGTRLTVV.

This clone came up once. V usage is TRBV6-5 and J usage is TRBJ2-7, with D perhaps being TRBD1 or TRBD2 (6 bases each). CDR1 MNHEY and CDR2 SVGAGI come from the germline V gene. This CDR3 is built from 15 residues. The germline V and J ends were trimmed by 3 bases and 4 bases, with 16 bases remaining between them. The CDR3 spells CASSYGGGGWYEQYF. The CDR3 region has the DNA TGTGCCAGCAGTTATGGGGGCGGAGGGTGGTACGAGCAGTACTTC.

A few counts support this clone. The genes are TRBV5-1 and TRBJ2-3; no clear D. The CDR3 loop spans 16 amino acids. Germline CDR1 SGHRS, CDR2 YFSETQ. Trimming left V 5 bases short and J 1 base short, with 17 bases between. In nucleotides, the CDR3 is TGCGCCAGCAGGGGGAACAGCCTTCAGGGCACAGATACGCAGTATTTT. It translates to CASRGNSLQGTDTQYF.

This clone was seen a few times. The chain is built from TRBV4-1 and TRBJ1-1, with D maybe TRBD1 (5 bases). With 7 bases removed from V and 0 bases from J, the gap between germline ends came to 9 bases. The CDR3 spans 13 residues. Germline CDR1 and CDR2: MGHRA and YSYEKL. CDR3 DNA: TGCGCCAGCAAGGGGCTGATGAACACTGAAGCTTTCTTT. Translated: CASKGLMNTEAFF.

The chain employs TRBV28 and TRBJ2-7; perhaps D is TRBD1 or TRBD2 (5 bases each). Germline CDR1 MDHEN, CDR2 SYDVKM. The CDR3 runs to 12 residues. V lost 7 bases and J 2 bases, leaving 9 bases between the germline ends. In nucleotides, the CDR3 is TGTGCCAGCACCCTGGGGGCCTACGAGCAGTACTTC. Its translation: CASTLGAYEQYF.

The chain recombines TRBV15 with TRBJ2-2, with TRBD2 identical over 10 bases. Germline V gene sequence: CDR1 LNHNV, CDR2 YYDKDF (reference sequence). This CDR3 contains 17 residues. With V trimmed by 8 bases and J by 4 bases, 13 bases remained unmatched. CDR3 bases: TGTGCCACCGAGAGGGGGCTAGCGGGAGAAAGCACCGGGGAGCTGTTTTTT. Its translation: CATERGLAGESTGELFF. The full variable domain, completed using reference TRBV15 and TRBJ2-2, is DAMVIQNPRYQVTQFGKPVTLSCSQTLNHNVMYWYQQKSSQAPKLLFHYYDKDFNNEADTPDNFQSRRPNTSFCFLDIRSPGLGDTAMYLCATERGLAGESTGELFFGEGSRLTVL.

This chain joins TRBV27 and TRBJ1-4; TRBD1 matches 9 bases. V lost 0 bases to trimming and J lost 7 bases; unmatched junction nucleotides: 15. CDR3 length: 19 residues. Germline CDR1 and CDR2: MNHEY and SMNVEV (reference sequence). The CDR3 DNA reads TGTGCCAGCAGTTTATCGCCCCCACGGGACAGGGTTCAAAGTGAAAAACTGTTTTTT. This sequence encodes CASSLSPPRDRVQSEKLFF. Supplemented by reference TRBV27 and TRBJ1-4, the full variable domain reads EAQVTQNPRYLITVTGKKLTVTCSQNMNHEYMSWYRQDPGLGLRQIYYSMNVEVTDKGDVPEGYKVSRKEKRNFPLILESPSPNQTSLYFCASSLSPPRDRVQSEKLFFGSGTQLSVL.